The 18 T cell receptor beta chains listed next were all sequenced from one sample in a study of cytomegalovirus exposure and HLA in healthy donors. The PCR made use of 60 Vbeta and 13 Jbeta primers. Data came from immunoSEQ multiplex PCR; TCRdb stores just in-frame clones and leaves some out. Among 90,000 or so clones listed, less than 85% were seen once. Material: PBMCs. The receptors here all came from a man aged 55 to 70 in good health and CMV-seronegative.

The chain uses TRBV6-4 and TRBJ1-6; tentative D call: TRBD1 (5 bases). Between the trimmed V and J ends, which lost 7 bases and 1 base, there was a span of 8 bases. This CDR3 has 14 amino acids. Germline V gene lookup returns CDR1 MRHNA and CDR2 SNTAGT. CDR3: CASKGVSYNSPLHF. CDR3 bases: TGTGCCAGCAAAGGGGTTTCCTATAATTCACCCCTCCACTTT.

The chain has TRBV30 and TRBJ1-5; 8 bases align to TRBD1. The V segment lost 2 bases and the J segment 5 bases; nucleotides outside the gene matches: 2. The CDR3 length is 13 residues. Germline lookup yields CDR1 GTSNPN and CDR2 SVGIG (reference sequence). The CDR3 loop reads CAWSLTGDQPQHF. Here the CDR3 DNA reads TGTGCCTGGAGTCTGACAGGGGATCAGCCCCAGCATTTT.

This clone was seen a handful of times. V usage is TRBV18 and J usage is TRBJ2-7; D not certain. The length of the CDR3 is 13 residues. V shed 6 bases and J shed 2 bases, with 11 bases lying between them. The germline V gene has CDR1 KGHSH and CDR2 LQKENI. CDR3 protein: CASSLASTYEQYF. Written as DNA, the CDR3 is TGTGCCAGCTCCCTCGCCAGTACCTACGAGCAGTACTTC.

The J gene is TRBJ2-5, the V gene TRBV9; possibly TRBD2 for D (7 bases). CDR1 is SGDLS, CDR2 YYNGEE, per germline. Trimming stripped 0 bases from V and 2 bases from J, with 14 bases between. The CDR3 extends over 16 amino acids. CDR3 DNA: TGTGCCAGCAGCGTAGGGGGGGGCTACCAACAAGAGACCCAGTACTTC. Protein: CASSVGGGYQQETQYF.

The V call is TRBV6-6, the J call TRBJ1-1; 7 positions match TRBD1. The CDR3 length is 13 residues. Trimming at V came to 0 bases and at J to 11 bases, leaving 6 bases not matched to a gene. Germline V lookup: CDR1 MNHNY, CDR2 SVGAGI (reference sequence). DNA of the CDR3: TGTGCCAGCAGTTACTCAGGGGGCGTGATCGCTTTCTTT. It translates to CASSYSGGVIAFF.

CDR3 sequence reads: CASSYRGQGSSSPLHF. CDR3 coding DNA: TGTGCCAGCAGCTACCGGGGACAGGGATCGTCGTCACCCCTCCACTTT. The rearrangement uses TRBV5-6 and TRBJ1-6; the match to TRBD1 covers 9 bases. Unmatched junction bases numbered 11, after V lost 3 bases and J lost 10 bases. The CDR3 has 16 amino acids. Germline V gene sequence: CDR1 SGHDT, CDR2 YYEEEE.

This chain connects TRBV28 to TRBJ2-1, with 14 bases matching TRBD2. Trimming at V came to 5 bases and at J to 10 bases, leaving 13 bases not matched to a gene. The germline V gene encodes CDR1 MDHEN and CDR2 SYDVKM. This CDR3 has 17 amino acids. CDR3 sequence reads: CASSGDRLAGGRGEQFF. CDR3 bases: TGTGCCAGCAGTGGGGACCGACTAGCGGGGGGGCGAGGAGAGCAGTTCTTC.

V is TRBV7-2 and J is TRBJ2-1, with TRBD2 matching over 14 bases. Germline-derived CDR1 and CDR2 are SGHTA and FQGNSA. This CDR3 has 18 residues. V trimming: 0 bases; J trimming: 3 bases; junction bases outside the gene matches: 4. The CDR3 DNA is TGTGCCAGCAGCTTAGCTGGGACTAGCGGGGGATTCTACAATGAGCAGTTCTTC. Translation: CASSLAGTSGGFYNEQFF.

The chain recombines TRBV7-9 with TRBJ2-4; 10 positions match TRBD1. Germline V CDR1 and CDR2: SEHNR, FQNEAQ (reference sequence). The CDR3 totals 15 residues. Trimming removed 1 base from V and 7 bases from J; junction bases left unmatched: 4. The CDR3 loop is CASSLEWDRGNIQYF. The CDR3 coding sequence is TGTGCCAGCAGCTTAGAATGGGACAGGGGCAACATTCAGTACTTC.

In its sample, this clone was seen a few times. The rearrangement joins TRBV5-6 to TRBJ2-2; TRBD2 might be the D (5 bases). Between the trimmed V and J ends, which lost 0 bases and 13 bases, there was a span of 10 bases. This CDR3 spans 12 amino acids. The germline V gene encodes CDR1 SGHDT and CDR2 YYEEEE. The DNA of the CDR3 is TGTGCCAGCAGCTTGGGGGAGACTCGGCTGTTTTTT. Protein sequence: CASSLGETRLFF.

CDR3: CASSPFRDRGGTEAFF. CDR3 sequence (DNA): TGTGCCAGCAGCCCTTTCCGGGACAGGGGAGGCACTGAAGCTTTCTTT. This chain connects TRBV11-2 to TRBJ1-1, with TRBD1 identical over 10 bases. Trimming removed 5 bases from V and 4 bases from J; junction bases left unmatched: 10. The germline CDR1 and CDR2 sequences are SGHAT and FQNNGV. This CDR3 has 16 amino acids.

The sample holds one count of this clone. The genes are TRBV27 and TRBJ2-7; 10 bases map to TRBD1. V lost 0 bases and J lost 6; bases outside the gene matches: 5. The CDR3 is 15 amino acids. Germline V gene sequence: CDR1 MNHEY, CDR2 SMNVEV (reference sequence). As DNA, the CDR3 is TGTGCCAGCAGTTTATCGAGGACAGGGGGTTTCGAGCAGTACTTC. Translated, it gives CASSLSRTGGFEQYF.

As for this clone: The germline gene is not matched at one end of the junction; a read error may be the cause. The chain has TRBV7-9 and TRBJ2-1, with 8 bases aligning to TRBD2. There are 13 residues in the CDR3. Germline V gene lookup returns CDR1 SEHNR and CDR2 FQNEAQ (reference sequence). The chain's CDR3 is CSSSLGAGGEQFF. The CDR3 bases are TGTTCCAGCAGCTTAGGGGCGGGGGGTGAGCAGTTCTTC.

The chain has TRBV19 and TRBJ1-6; 7 nucleotides line up with TRBD1. Trimming took 8 bases from V and 3 from J; bases not matched to a gene: 7. This CDR3 is built from 15 residues. CDR1 is LNHDA, CDR2 SQIVND, per germline (reference sequence). CDR3 in DNA: TGTGCCAGTGGACCGGGGACAGTCTATAATTCACCCCTCCACTTT. Encoded protein: CASGPGTVYNSPLHF.

As concerns this clone: Distinct nucleotide sequences in the sample also encode this CDR3. The chain has TRBV7-9 and TRBJ2-5; possible D gene TRBD2, 5 bases. V was pared by 1 base and J by 1 base, with 10 bases between. This CDR3 region has 15 residues. Germline assignment: CDR1 SEHNR and CDR2 FQNEAQ (reference sequence). The CDR3 loop reads CASSLGGGPQETQYF. The DNA of the CDR3 is TGTGCCAGCAGCTTAGGCGGAGGACCCCAAGAGACCCAGTACTTC.

This clone was detected only a few times. This sequence joins TRBV30 and TRBJ1-1; the match to TRBD1 covers 7 bases. The CDR3 is 12 residues long. From germline, CDR1 is GTSNPN and CDR2 SVGIG (reference sequence). Trimming took 4 bases from V and 9 from J; bases not matched to a gene: 8. The CDR3 region has the DNA TGTGCCTGGATTCTGGGGACAGTTAAAGCTTTCTTT. Translation gives CAWILGTVKAFF.

V and J are TRBV5-4 and TRBJ2-7, with a tentative D call TRBD1 (5 bases). The CDR3 extends over 13 amino acids. Germline CDR1 is SGHNT and CDR2 is YYREEE (reference sequence). V was shortened by 6 bases and J by 1 base, with 11 bases between the two germline ends. DNA of the CDR3: TGTGCCAGCACCCTCAAGGGGTCCTACGAGCAGTACTTC. This sequence encodes CASTLKGSYEQYF.

This clone occurred many times. This chain connects TRBV1 to TRBJ2-1; TRBD2 is the table's D call and was not checked against the DNA. TRBV1 is a listed pseudogene. CDR3 length: 15 residues. CDR3 protein: CTSSHERGGPNEQFF. The CDR3 DNA reads TGCACCAGCAGCCATGAGCGGGGGGGCCCCAATGAGCAGTTCTTC.